The 30 T cell receptor beta chains given below trace back to one sample, sequenced in a study of identical twins. TCRdb reanalysed the 5' RACE reads using MiXCR and keeps one entry per CDR3 protein. The data hold around 550,000 distinct CDR3 sequences, with over 12% observed a single time. These same records also appear under a second study, on yellow fever vaccine responses in identical twins.

Sequenced input: CD4+ T cells sorted from blood. Source of these receptors: a woman aged 18-35 years in good health.

This clonotype was observed a few times. The chain uses TRBV5-5 and TRBJ1-3; D unresolved. The CDR3 has 13 amino acids. CDR1 and CDR2 (germline): SGHKS, YYEKEE (reference sequence). With 0 bases removed from V and 6 bases from J, the gap between germline ends came to 7 bases. The chain's CDR3 is CASSLGRENTIYF. The CDR3 DNA reads TGTGCCAGCAGCTTGGGCCGTGAAAACACCATATATTTT.

The CDR3 coding sequence is TGTGCCAGCAGTTACGGGACAGGGGTAGTCCAGCCCCAGCATTTT. It encodes CASSYGTGVVQPQHF. This chain uses TRBV2 with TRBJ1-5; 10 bases are a match to TRBD1. The CDR3 is 15 amino acids. Germline V gene data show CDR1 as SNHLY and CDR2 as FYNNEI. The trim removed 5 bases at V and 7 bases at J, leaving 8 bases unmatched. Full variable domain (rest looked up from reference TRBV2 and TRBJ1-5): EPEVTQTPSHQVTQMGQEVILRCVPISNHLYFYWYRQILGQKVEFLVSFYNNEISEKSEIFDDQFSVERPDGSNFTLKIRSTKLEDSAMYFCASSYGTGVVQPQHFGDGTRLSIL.

The chain employs TRBV24-1 and TRBJ1-1, with D unclear. The CDR3 runs to 13 residues. The V gene lost 4 bases and the J gene lost 5 bases, with 10 bases spanning the gap. Germline CDR1 is KGHDR and CDR2 is SFDVKD. CDR3 residues: CATSDPVRTEAFF. Here the CDR3 DNA reads TGTGCCACCAGTGACCCCGTAAGAACTGAAGCTTTCTTT.

Ten or more counts support this clonotype. One end of the junction fails to match germline, which may point to a read error. The genes are TRBV7-9 and TRBJ2-2; unclear D gene. The CDR3 contains 14 residues. The germline gives CDR1 SEHNR, CDR2 FQNEAQ (reference sequence). DNA for the CDR3: TGTGCCAGCAGTTTAGCCCCGAACACCGGGGAGCTGTTTTTT. It translates to CASSLAPNTGELFF. Full variable domain (rest looked up from reference TRBV7-9 and TRBJ2-2): DTGVSQNPRHKITKRGQNVTFRCDPISEHNRLYWYRQTLGQGPEFLTYFQNEAQLEKSRLLSDRFSAERPKGSFSTLEIQRTEQGDSAMYLCASSLAPNTGELFFGEGSRLTVL.

This clonotype appeared a few times. The CDR3 protein is CAISDSGASTDTQYF. The CDR3 DNA reads TGTGCCATCAGTGACAGCGGGGCTAGCACAGATACGCAGTATTTT. The chain uses TRBV10-3 and TRBJ2-3; 7 bases are a match to TRBD2. The CDR3 runs to 15 residues. Germline assignment: CDR1 ENHRY and CDR2 SYGVKD. The V and J ends lost 3 bases and 0 bases, in that order; junction bases with no gene match: 3.

The chain employs TRBV20-1 and TRBJ2-2; possible D gene TRBD2, 6 bases. This CDR3 spans 15 amino acids. The V end was cut by 6 bases, the J end by 3 bases, with 17 bases between. Germline V gives CDR1 DFQATT, CDR2 SNEGSKA (reference sequence). CDR3 sequence (DNA): TGCAGTGCCTCAATTCGGCGGGACTACACCGGGGAGCTGTTTTTT. Its protein product is CSASIRRDYTGELFF.

The V gene is TRBV12-3 or TRBV12-4, the J gene TRBJ2-7; 8 bases fit TRBD1. This CDR3 contains 13 residues. Germline trimming cut 5 bases from V and 5 bases from J; bases unmatched to any gene: 5. This chain's CDR3 is CASSDRGSDEQYF. The CDR3 DNA follows: TGTGCCAGCAGTGACAGGGGAAGCGACGAGCAGTACTTC.

The chain employs TRBV12-3 or TRBV12-4 and TRBJ2-7; D unresolved. The length of the CDR3 is 15 residues. Trimming left V 5 bases short and J 3 bases short, with 17 bases between. The DNA for the CDR3 is TGTGCCAGCAGTCATCCGGGCTCGATGGGCTACGAGCAGTACTTC. As protein: CASSHPGSMGYEQYF.

J is TRBJ2-5 and V is TRBV7-2; 8 nucleotides line up with TRBD2. The CDR3 contains 14 residues. Germline V gene data show CDR1 as SGHTA and CDR2 as FQGNSA. Trimming at V came to 2 bases and at J to 4 bases, leaving 3 bases not matched to a gene. The CDR3 protein is CASSLQTSVETQYF. The CDR3, as DNA: TGTGCCAGCAGCTTACAGACTAGCGTAGAGACCCAGTACTTC.

This sequence joins TRBV6-4 and TRBJ2-1, with D possibly called TRBD1 or TRBD2 (5 bases each). CDR3 length equals 14 residues. The germline V and J ends were trimmed by 4 bases and 6 bases, with 13 bases remaining between them. The germline CDR1 and CDR2 sequences are MRHNA and SNTAGT. CDR3 region: CASSVGTGRNEQFF. DNA for the CDR3: TGTGCCAGCAGTGTCGGGACCGGGCGCAATGAGCAGTTCTTC.

In its sample, this clonotype was seen many times. The chain joins TRBV7-8 to TRBJ1-6; 12 positions agree with TRBD1. Trimming removed 6 bases from V and 6 bases from J; junction bases left unmatched: 15. This CDR3 region has 19 residues. From germline, CDR1 is SGHVS and CDR2 FQNEAQ. The CDR3 nucleotides read TGTGCCAGCAGTCCGAAGGTCGGGGACAGGGGGCTAAGTAATTCACCCCTCCACTTT. Its translation: CASSPKVGDRGLSNSPLHF. Full variable domain (missing parts from reference TRBV7-8 and TRBJ1-6): GAGVSQSPRYKVAKRGQDVALRCDPISGHVSLFWYQQALGQGPEFLTYFQNEAQLDKSGLPSDRFFAERPEGSVSTLKIQRTQQEDSAVYLCASSPKVGDRGLSNSPLHFGNGTRLTVT.

This clonotype has a handful of counts. The chain has TRBV18 and TRBJ2-1, with D possibly matching TRBD2 (6 bases). The CDR3 is made up of 14 amino acids. Germline V gene sequence: CDR1 KGHSH, CDR2 LQKENI. The V gene lost 3 bases and the J gene lost 4 bases, with 10 bases spanning the gap. The CDR3 sequence: CASSPLRGYNEQFF. In DNA, the CDR3 is TGTGCCAGCTCACCGCTGCGGGGTTACAATGAGCAGTTCTTC.

This clonotype was counted only a few times. The V and J genes are TRBV6-5 and TRBJ2-7; 8 bases are a match to TRBD1. The CDR3 covers 14 residues. Germline-derived CDR1 and CDR2 are MNHEY and SVGAGI. The V and J ends lost 0 bases and 4 bases, in that order; junction bases with no gene match: 2. This CDR3 reads CASSYSRTGYEQYV. In nucleotides, the CDR3 is TGTGCCAGCAGTTACTCCCGGACAGGGTACGAGCAGTACGTC.

In this sample, this clonotype turned up a few times. The chain employs TRBV29-1 and TRBJ1-2; a weak D match, TRBD1 (6 bases). Per germline, CDR1 SQVTM and CDR2 ANQGSEA. With 0 bases removed from V and 1 base from J, the gap between germline ends came to 12 bases. This CDR3 has 15 amino acids. In DNA form, the CDR3 reads TGCAGCGTTGAAGATGTGGACAGAGTTAACTATGGCTACACCTTC. It specifies CSVEDVDRVNYGYTF. Filled out from reference TRBV29-1 and TRBJ1-2, the complete variable domain reads SAVISQKPSRDICQRGTSLTIQCQVDSQVTMMFWYRQQPGQSLTLIATANQGSEATYESGFVIDKFPISRPNLTFSTLTVSNMSPEDSSIYLCSVEDVDRVNYGYTFGSGTRLTVV.

Only a few counts were recorded for this clonotype. The V gene is TRBV7-3, the J gene TRBJ2-3; 10 nucleotides agree with TRBD1. V lost 2 bases, J lost 5 bases, and 7 bases stayed unmatched. The CDR3 is 16 residues long. Germline CDR1 reads SGHTA; CDR2 reads FQGTGA. The CDR3, as DNA: TGTGCCAGCAGCTTACGACAGGGGGCGAAGGGAGATACGCAGTATTTT. Amino acid sequence: CASSLRQGAKGDTQYF. The complete variable domain, with remaining parts taken from reference TRBV7-3 and TRBJ2-3, reads GAGVSQTPSNKVTEKGKYVELRCDPISGHTALYWYRQSLGQGPEFLIYFQGTGAADDSGLPNDRFFAVRPEGSVSTLKIQRTERGDSAVYLCASSLRQGAKGDTQYFGPGTRLTVL.

Comment on this clonotype: One end of the junction is discordant with germline, which a read error may explain. The rearrangement uses TRBV6-1 and TRBJ2-5; the match to TRBD1 covers 9 bases. Germline values: CDR1 MNHNS, CDR2 SASEGT. CDR3 length equals 14 residues. The CDR3 coding sequence is TGTGCCAGTAGTGTACAGGGGGCCGGCGAGACCCAGTACTTC. It translates to CASSVQGAGETQYF.

This sequence joins TRBV6-2 or TRBV6-3 and TRBJ2-7; tentatively, D is TRBD1 or TRBD2 (5 bases each). This CDR3 is built from 16 residues. The ends were cut back, 6 bases at V and 2 bases at J, with 20 bases in the middle. The germline V gene has CDR1 MNHEY and CDR2 SVGEGT. CDR3 loop: CASSPTPVRGTYEQYF. Here the CDR3 DNA reads TGTGCCAGCAGCCCTACCCCCGTGAGGGGCACCTACGAGCAGTACTTC.

This sequence joins TRBV7-6 and TRBJ1-1, with TRBD1 as a possible D gene (5 bases). Per the germline V gene, CDR1 is SGHVS and CDR2 is FNYEAQ. V lost 3 bases and J 0 bases, leaving 8 bases between the germline ends. CDR3 size: 14 residues. The CDR3 reads CASSFDSLNTEAFF. The DNA of the CDR3 is TGTGCCAGCAGCTTTGACAGTCTGAACACTGAAGCTTTCTTT.

The chain carries TRBV6-5 and TRBJ2-7; TRBD2 matches 7 bases. J gave up 2 bases and V 2 bases, and 18 bases lay outside the gene matches. Per germline, CDR1 MNHEY and CDR2 SVGAGI. The CDR3 sequence is 19 residues long. The CDR3 loop is CASSYPDSSQPGLPYEQYF. The CDR3 bases are TGTGCCAGCAGTTACCCAGACTCGAGCCAACCGGGACTACCCTACGAGCAGTACTTC.

This chain uses TRBV7-2 with TRBJ2-7, with D perhaps matching TRBD1 (5 bases). Trimming stripped 3 bases from V and 2 bases from J, with 14 bases between. This CDR3 has 15 residues. Germline CDR1 reads SGHTA; CDR2 reads FQGNSA. The CDR3 region has the DNA TGTGCCAGCAGCTTCGGCAGTGACAGTGCCTACGAGCAGTACTTC. Protein product: CASSFGSDSAYEQYF. Based on the CDR3 plus reference TRBV7-2 and TRBJ2-7, the full variable domain is GAGVSQSPSNKVTEKGKDVELRCDPISGHTALYWYRQSLGQGLEFLIYFQGNSAPDKSGLPSDRFSAERTGGSVSTLTIQRTQQEDSAVYLCASSFGSDSAYEQYFGPGTRLTVT.

Regarding this clonotype: With a much larger clone just one base away, this may be a read error. This chain links TRBV5-1 with TRBJ2-2; 9 bases line up with TRBD1. Per the germline V gene, CDR1 is SGHRS and CDR2 is YFSETQ. The CDR3 spans 16 residues. CDR3 nucleotide sequence: TGCGCCAGCAGCATCACCGGGACAGGGAACACCGGGGGGCTGTTTTTT. Encoded protein: CASSITGTGNTGGLFF.

The genes are TRBV21-1 and TRBJ2-4; TRBD2 reflects the table's D call only, with no check against the DNA. TRBV21-1 is a recognized pseudogene. The CDR3 runs 18 residues. The CDR3 loop is CASSNIRRGDLAKNIQYF. As DNA, the CDR3 is TGTGCCAGCAGCAACATAAGACGGGGAGACCTAGCCAAAAACATTCAGTACTTC.

The rearrangement joins TRBV25-1 to TRBJ2-2, with TRBD1 matching 9 bases. Germline V gene sequence: CDR1 MGHDK, CDR2 SYGVNS. V lost 6 bases, J lost 3 bases, and 5 bases stayed unmatched. This CDR3 region has 15 residues. This CDR3 is CASSATGGYTGELFF. DNA for the CDR3: TGTGCCAGCAGCGCTACAGGGGGCTACACCGGGGAGCTGTTTTTT.

The V gene is TRBV6-5, the J gene TRBJ1-1; no definite D call. Germline V gene data show CDR1 as MNHEY and CDR2 as SVGAGI. The CDR3 contains 15 residues. The V and J ends lost 2 bases and 0 bases respectively, with 10 bases between them. The DNA for the CDR3 is TGTGCCAGCAGTTACAGCATCGGGGTGAACACTGAAGCTTTCTTT. Its translation is CASSYSIGVNTEAFF.

The gene calls are TRBV10-1 and TRBJ2-1, with TRBD2 matching over 8 bases. The CDR3 is 14 residues long. The germline CDR1 and CDR2 sequences are WNHNN and SYGVQD (reference sequence). J was trimmed by 8 bases and V by 11 bases; bases with no gene match: 14. The CDR3 DNA is TGCGCCGCGGGAGGCAGCGGGAGATTCGATGAGCAGTTCTTC. It codes for CAAGGSGRFDEQFF.

DNA of the CDR3: TGTGCCATCAGTACCCGGGGGGTCACAGATACGCAGTATTTT. Translation: CAISTRGVTDTQYF. The V call is TRBV10-3, the J call TRBJ2-3, with 7 bases lining up with TRBD2. Germline CDR1 reads ENHRY; CDR2 reads SYGVKD. V dropped 5 bases and J dropped 2; count of bases not matched to a gene: 4. CDR3 length: 14 amino acids.

The V call is TRBV20-1, the J call TRBJ2-7; 10 nucleotides align to TRBD2. CDR3 length equals 15 residues. V shed 2 bases and J 2 bases; nucleotides not matched to a gene: 6. The germline V gene has CDR1 DFQATT and CDR2 SNEGSKA (reference sequence). CDR3 bases: TGCAGTGCTAGAAGCTCTAGCGGGAGCCCCTACGAGCAGTACTTC. Translation: CSARSSSGSPYEQYF.

The chain employs TRBV5-1 and TRBJ2-7, with 9 bases that match TRBD1. V lost 2 bases, J lost 2 bases, and 5 bases stayed unmatched. This CDR3 is 15 amino acids long. Germline CDR1 reads SGHRS; CDR2 reads YFSETQ. CDR3 nucleotide sequence: TGCGCCAGCAGCTTCTCCGGGACAGGGACCTACGAGCAGTACTTC. Residues: CASSFSGTGTYEQYF.

This clonotype was detected a few times. The gene calls are TRBV29-1 and TRBJ1-1; 7 nucleotides line up with TRBD1. The trim removed 7 bases at V and 5 bases at J, leaving 7 bases unmatched. Germline V gene lookup returns CDR1 SQVTM and CDR2 ANQGSEA. The CDR3 is 12 amino acids. CDR3 nucleotides: TGCAGCGCCGAGGGGGCTGGGACTGAAGCTTTCTTT. Amino acid sequence: CSAEGAGTEAFF.

At least ten counts were recorded for this clonotype. In nucleotides, the CDR3 is TGTGCCACCAGTCCAACGGCGGGGATAGGAGGGGCCAACGTCCTGACTTTC. It encodes CATSPTAGIGGANVLTF. The chain is built from TRBV24-1 and TRBJ2-6; D perhaps matches TRBD2 (6 bases). This CDR3 is built from 17 residues. The germline gives CDR1 KGHDR, CDR2 SFDVKD. Trimming took 6 bases from V and 4 from J, leaving 18 bases between them.